This is a list of T cell receptor beta chains from one sample in a study of T-cell reconstitution after alpha-beta-depleted transplantation in children. TCRdb redid the calling of the PCR reads with MiXCR, one entry per CDR3 protein. The data contain hundreds of thousands of distinct CDR3 sequences, 13% of them singletons. The source was PBMCs, mostly from graft donor cells, collected 360 days after TCRalphabeta/CD19-depleted stem cell transplant. The receptors were gathered from a male patient younger than 18 who had a stem cell transplant for acute myeloid leukemia, so the T cells may come from the graft donor. CDR3s include the opening cysteine and the closing phenylalanine or tryptophan. Each record gives: CDR3 DNA, CDR3 protein, J gene, D gene, clone size, V gene. A D gene is named only where the DNA matches it firmly. Size tells how often a clone was seen (once, few, many) or the class of an expanded clone, and some rows leave it out.

TGCGCCAGCAGCCAAGATTTAACTAGCGGGGACCTCTGGAGAAATGAGCAGTTCTTC CASSQDLTSGDLWRNEQFF TRBJ2-1 TRBD2 many TRBV4-3
TGTGCCAGCAGCCACCTACTGGGGCAGTCCTACGAGCAGTACTTC CASSHLLGQSYEQYF TRBJ2-7 NA many TRBV7-9
TGTGCCAGCAGCTTTCCCTTAGCGGGACCATCCCCGAGCTCCTACAATGAGCAGTTCTTC CASSFPLAGPSPSSYNEQFF TRBJ2-1 TRBD2 NA TRBV11-2
TGTGCCAGCAGCAAGCCCCCAAGCCCCGTAGCCAAAAACATTCAGTACTTC CASSKPPSPVAKNIQYF TRBJ2-4 NA NA TRBV7-2
TGTGCCAGCAGCCGGGACCGATCCATGCTAGCCAAAAACATTCAGTACTTC CASSRDRSMLAKNIQYF TRBJ2-4 NA few TRBV5-5
TGTGCCAGCAGCCTGACTCCAGATACGCAGTATTTT CASSLTPDTQYF TRBJ2-3 NA NA TRBV14
TGTGCCAGCAGCTTGCGGCTACCGGGACGGTCGTTGGGGACCCAGTACTTC CASSLRLPGRSLGTQYF TRBJ2-5 NA NA TRBV5-5
TGCAGTGCTAGCCCAGTTCGTTCTCCTAACTATGGCTACACCTTC CSASPVRSPNYGYTF TRBJ1-2 NA NA TRBV20-1
TGTGCCAGCAGTCGGACTTCCGCAATGAACACTGAAGCTTTCTTT CASSRTSAMNTEAFF TRBJ1-1 NA NA TRBV6-2/TRBV6-3
TGTGCCAGCAGGGGGGGACAGATCTCCTACAATGAGCAGTTCTTC CASRGGQISYNEQFF TRBJ2-1 NA NA TRBV27
TGTGCCAGCAGTTTCACCAGGCAGACCAATGAGCAGTTCTTC CASSFTRQTNEQFF TRBJ2-1 NA many TRBV12-3/TRBV12-4
TGTGCCAGCAGCTTAGCTGGTAGCGGGAGGGGCCACTTC CASSLAGSGRGHF TRBJ2-1 TRBD2 NA TRBV7-9
TGCAGTGCCATCGGGACTAGCGGCCAAGAGACCCAGTACTTC CSAIGTSGQETQYF TRBJ2-5 TRBD2 NA TRBV20-1
TGTGCCAGCAGCTCCTACGCAGATACGCAGTATTTT CASSSYADTQYF TRBJ2-3 NA NA TRBV7-3
TGTACCAGCAGCCGGACAGGGGGCAACACTGAAGCTTTCTTT CTSSRTGGNTEAFF TRBJ1-1 TRBD1 NA TRBV7-9
TGTGCCAGCAGCTTAGAAGCGGGAGAGTACAATGAGCAGTTCTTC CASSLEAGEYNEQFF TRBJ2-1 TRBD2 NA TRBV7-2
TGCGCCAGCAGCTCCGGTCGGGGGGCGGAGTACGAGCAGTACTTC CASSSGRGAEYEQYF TRBJ2-7 NA few TRBV5-1
TGTGCCAGCAGCTCCACTAGCGGGAGGGCCTTTGTCACCGGGGAGCTGTTTTTT CASSSTSGRAFVTGELFF TRBJ2-2 TRBD2 NA TRBV7-3
TGTGCCAGCAGCTTAGTCGGGGCGGGAGGGTATAATGAGCAGTTCTTC CASSLVGAGGYNEQFF TRBJ2-1 TRBD2 NA TRBV11-3
TGTGCCAGCAGCCACCAAGGAGGCGGCGCTGAAGCTTTCTTT CASSHQGGGAEAFF TRBJ1-1 NA many TRBV14
TGTGCCAGCAGTTATGGGCTAGCGGGGGCCGCGAACACCGGGGAGCTGTTTTTT CASSYGLAGAANTGELFF TRBJ2-2 TRBD2 many TRBV6-5
TGCGCCAGCAGCCAAGATCTCCAGGGAGGGGGCGCCTTGAACATTCAGTACTTC CASSQDLQGGGALNIQYF TRBJ2-4 NA NA TRBV4-3
TGTGCCAGCTCACCGAAGCAGGGGGTTCTCGCGGAGCAGTACTTC CASSPKQGVLAEQYF TRBJ2-7 TRBD1 NA TRBV18
TGCAGTGCTAGAGATCCACGGGGAAGTACTGAAGCTTTCTTT CSARDPRGSTEAFF TRBJ1-1 NA few TRBV20-1
TGTGCCACCAGCAGAGATCAAGGGGACGAGCAGTTCTTC CATSRDQGDEQFF TRBJ2-1 NA many TRBV15
TGCAGCGTTAGAGGCAGGGGGGGATACGAGCAGTACTTC CSVRGRGGYEQYF TRBJ2-7 NA many TRBV29-1
TGTGCCAGCAGTCCCCGGACTAGCGGGTTGAAAGAGACCCAGTACTTC CASSPRTSGLKETQYF TRBJ2-5 TRBD2 few TRBV27
TGTGCCAGCAGCTTATCGGCCGGACTAGCGGTTTACGAGCAGTACTTC CASSLSAGLAVYEQYF TRBJ2-7 TRBD2 many TRBV7-6
TGCGCCAGCAGCTTTCAAGCTGGACAGGGGGCGTACACCGGGGAGCTGTTTTTT CASSFQAGQGAYTGELFF TRBJ2-2 TRBD1 few TRBV5-1
TGTGCCAGCAGCCAAGATAGACGAGATACGCAGTATTTT CASSQDRRDTQYF TRBJ2-3 NA NA TRBV4-2
TGTGCCAGCAGTGACAATGTCGGCACTGAAGCTTTCTTT CASSDNVGTEAFF TRBJ1-1 NA few TRBV28
TGTGCCAGCAGCTTAACACGGGGGGGCACCGGGGAGCTGTTTTTT CASSLTRGGTGELFF TRBJ2-2 TRBD2 few TRBV7-3
TGCGCCAGCCAGAGGGGCCCTCGCACAGATACGCAGTATTTT CASQRGPRTDTQYF TRBJ2-3 NA few TRBV5-1
TGTGCCAGCAGCTTGGAGCGGGGGCCCCAAGAGACCCAGTACTTC CASSLERGPQETQYF TRBJ2-5 TRBD2 few TRBV5-6
TGTGCCACCAGCACAGGATTTACACTAGCGGCAGAGACCCAGTACTTC CATSTGFTLAAETQYF TRBJ2-5 TRBD2 NA TRBV15
TGTGCCAGCAGCTTGGACCCTTCTTGGCAGATCTACGAGCAGTACTTC CASSLDPSWQIYEQYF TRBJ2-7 NA few TRBV5-5
TGTGCCAGCAGCTTAAGTTGGGGTCGCTTCTACAATGAGCAGTTCTTC CASSLSWGRFYNEQFF TRBJ2-1 NA few TRBV7-8
TGTGCCAGCAGCTTATGGCCTGGCACCGGGGAGCTGTTTTTT CASSLWPGTGELFF TRBJ2-2 NA many TRBV7-2
TGTGCCATCAGTGAGCCCGGGACTAGCGCTACCTACGAGCAGTACTTC CAISEPGTSATYEQYF TRBJ2-7 TRBD2 many TRBV10-3
TGTGCCAGCAGTTCCGGGACTAGGGGATACAATGAGCAGTTCTTC CASSSGTRGYNEQFF TRBJ2-1 TRBD2 many TRBV7-9
TGCAGCGTTGAAGGCCAGGGGGTTGGAGTCGAAGCTTTCTTT CSVEGQGVGVEAFF TRBJ1-1 TRBD1 few TRBV29-1
TGCAGTGCTAGGCCCTTTAAGCGGGAGTTAGATGAGCAGTTCTTC CSARPFKRELDEQFF TRBJ2-1 TRBD2 NA TRBV20-1
TGTGCCAGCAGCTTAGCGGGAGGGCCGATGCTCTTC CASSLAGGPMLF TRBJ2-1 TRBD2 many TRBV7-6
TGTGCCAGCAGCGGCCCTGGGGATACAGGGGCACCCTCGAGGACCGGGGAGCTGTTTTTT CASSGPGDTGAPSRTGELFF TRBJ2-2 TRBD1 few TRBV9